The present T cell receptor (beta chain) was sequenced within a study of blood T cell repertoires in COVID-19. Turning to the study itself: The United States, Italy and Spain provided the acute and convalescent COVID-19 samples.

Authors' data handling: Amplification of reference gene primers provided the estimated nucleated cell counts. Assay used: immunoSEQ multiplex PCR; TCRdb lists only in-frame clones, some missing. V, J and clone size are those of that table, while D and trimming were read from the DNA. The sample holds about 190,000 clones, around 85% seen once. The CDR3 spans 16 residues. V shed 4 bases and J 3 bases; nucleotides not matched to a gene: 12. Germline CDR1 LNHDA, CDR2 SQIVND (reference sequence). The chain couples TRBV19 to TRBJ2-7, with 7 bases identical to TRBD1. The sequencing input was peripheral blood. This TCR came from a man in his forties or fifties who had recovered from COVID-19. The CDR3 DNA follows: TGTGCCAGTAGTAGTCCATTTAGCAGGGGGATCTACGAGCAGTACTTC. It translates to CASSSPFSRGIYEQYF. Full variable domain (remainder filled in from reference TRBV19 and TRBJ2-7): DGGITQSPKYLFRKEGQNVTLSCEQNLNHDAMYWYRQDPGQGLRLIYYSQIVNDFQKGDIAEGYSVSREKKESFPLTVTSAQKNPTAFYLCASSSPFSRGIYEQYFGPGTRLTVT.